Shown below are 4 T cell receptor beta chains from a single sample sequenced in a study of T cell responses to AZD1222 COVID-19 vaccine. Repertoires were generated with immunoSEQ multiplex PCR, while TCRdb's copy carries only in-frame clones and drops some. The data show around 150,000 clones, 70% to 90% seen once. The source was peripheral blood, collected on day 0 of AZD1222 vaccination. The receptors were gathered from an adult in good health.

This clone was seen only once. The chain uses TRBV6-1 and TRBJ1-4; D remains ambiguous. The length of the CDR3 is 15 residues. Trimming pared 3 bases from V and 3 bases from J, leaving 11 bases between. Germline CDR1 is MNHNS and CDR2 is SASEGT. In DNA, the CDR3 is TGTGCCAGCAGTGATCCAGGACTCGCTAATGAAAAACTGTTTTTT. This encodes CASSDPGLANEKLFF.

Only one count was recorded for this clone. The V call is TRBV27, the J call TRBJ1-1, with D possibly TRBD1 on 5 matching bases. With 3 bases removed from V and 3 bases from J, the gap between germline ends came to 14 bases. There are 15 residues in the CDR3. Germline values: CDR1 MNHEY, CDR2 SMNVEV (reference sequence). The CDR3 bases are TGTGCCAGCAGTTTGGGGCTTGGGGGGGACACTGAAGCTTTCTTT. It encodes CASSLGLGGDTEAFF.

The rearrangement uses TRBV28 and TRBJ2-7, with D perhaps matching TRBD1 (5 bases). Germline values: CDR1 MDHEN, CDR2 SYDVKM. CDR3 length equals 12 residues. Trimming pared 6 bases from V and 3 bases from J, leaving 9 bases between. In DNA form, the CDR3 reads TGTGCCAGCAGGAGAGACAGCTACGAGCAGTACTTC. It is translated as CASRRDSYEQYF.

This chain links TRBV5-4 with TRBJ1-2; D uncertain. The V and J ends lost 2 bases and 5 bases respectively, with 13 bases between them. The CDR3 totals 14 residues. Looked up from germline, CDR1 is SGHNT and CDR2 is YYREEE (reference sequence). Written as DNA, the CDR3 is TGTGCCAGCAGCTTTCGGGATGCTGGGTATGGCTACACCTTC. Its translation is CASSFRDAGYGYTF.